This T cell receptor beta chain came from a study of CD4 T cells in relation to SARS-CoV-2 and coronaviruses (TCRdb year 2021). Turning to the overall study: In the ViraFEST assay, PBMCs were cultured with antigen for roughly ten days, after which TCR beta CDR3s were sequenced to identify clonal expansions specific to the antigen. An HIV-1 Nef peptide pool or a culture without peptide was used as the negative reference condition. HLA restriction was mapped for shared crossreactive spike epitopes using patient-derived lymphoblastoid cell lines. At the level of individual TCR clonotypes, the study measured memory CD4+ T cell crossreactivity between SARS-CoV-2 spike protein and common cold coronavirus spike proteins. The Adaptive Biotechnologies TCR-sequencing kit was used to sequence samples from a few pre-COVID donors and the naive versus memory experiments, while other data came from Illumina-based sequencing. Expansion assays from other donors in the study were sequenced with a different, Illumina-based TCR-beta assay. Summary of the overall study and its limitations: Memory CD4+ clonotypes crossrecognizing SARS-CoV-2 and at least one common cold coronavirus spike were found in roughly 59% of donors. Significantly weaker SARS-CoV-2-driven expansion was shown by crossreactive clones than by monoreactive clones, consistent with antigenic imprinting. No donor contributed both pre-pandemic and post-infection samples, which limited tracing the source of pre-existing responses. Since the crossreactivity analysis centred on spike protein, crossreactivity against other viral proteins was not assessed. The study was constrained by small numbers of patients and of tested TCRs.

For CDR1 and CDR2, the germline V gene (reference sequence) lists LGHDT and YNNKEL. The cysteine opens and the phenylalanine closes a CDR3 of 14 amino acids. Solely the CDR3 DNA is kept, with 42 bases framed from the first base. The junction carries 10 bases between V and J, which are trimmed by 1 base and 3 bases respectively. CD4+ T cells from unexposed donors were collected before the COVID-19 pandemic (2011-2018). After more than nine days of culture, CD4+ T cells were isolated with the EasySep CD4+ T cell isolation kit. As cell number allowed, CD4+ T cells from unexposed donors were tested for reactivity to SARS-CoV-2 S and N and to four common cold coronavirus spike pools. Each well received 1.5 million to 2.5 million PBMCs, cultured in IMDM supplemented with roughly 5.3% human AB serum and around 10 IU/ml IL-2. Half of the culture medium was replaced with fresh IL-2-containing medium on days 3 and 7. In general, triplicate replicate wells were used for every peptide culture condition. The leukapheresis product used for the unexposed donors was purchased from a commercial source. Ficoll-Paque PLUS gradient centrifugation was used to isolate PBMCs from leukapheresis product or whole blood. PBMCs were either cryopreserved at -140 degrees C or used fresh in the expansion assay. The QIAamp Micro DNA Kit was used to extract genomic DNA from the CD4+ T cells.

In regard to this clone: This clone's antigen is unknown. One base away there is no much larger clone; base qualities are not given.

Library method: the immunoSEQ multiplex PCR assay. Turning to the authors' computational methods: During preprocessing, nonproductive sequences were removed, along with CDR3s that did not begin with C, did not end with F or W, or were shorter than 7 amino acids. Antigen-specific clonotypes were called with the MANAFEST web app on the basis of expansion relative to the reference and to other culture wells. A clone was considered positive if significant expansion relative to the reference culture was observed in 2 of 3 replicate wells at an FDR below 0.05. A further requirement for positive clones was significant expansion compared with all other tandem wells, along with an odds ratio above 5. CDR3 homology was measured as pairwise Levenshtein distance, computed with the stringdist R package after trimming three terminal residues from each end. Imported from immuneACCESS, the table was reduced by TCRdb to in-frame sequences with V and J called. These copies leave out some clones; in studies compared against another copy, an unresolved V gene accounts for under half, and the cause of the remainder is not known. V and J calls and clone size come straight from that table; D and trimming were deduced from the DNA. The sample profile shows roughly 30,000 clones; less than 85% of them were found once. The ten largest clonotypes hold about 15% of the sample.

The TCR originated in a human donor in good health. Input material: CD4+ T cells from PBMCs, cultured in vitro. Rearrangement joined TRBV3-1 (or the pseudogene TRBV3-2) to TRBJ2-7, with the D segment identity uncertain. The DNA sequence follows: TGTGCCAGCAGCCAAGCCCGCGGCGGCTACGAGCAGTACTTC. This gives the protein CASSQARGGYEQYF.